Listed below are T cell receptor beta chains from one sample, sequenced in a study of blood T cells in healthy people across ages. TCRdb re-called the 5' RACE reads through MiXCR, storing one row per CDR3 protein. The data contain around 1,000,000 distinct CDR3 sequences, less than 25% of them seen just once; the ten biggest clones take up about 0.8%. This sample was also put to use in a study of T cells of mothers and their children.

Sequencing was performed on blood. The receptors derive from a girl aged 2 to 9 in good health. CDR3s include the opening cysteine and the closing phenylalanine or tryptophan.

CDR3aa: CASSQDTGVVLFF
j_gene: TRBJ1-4
v_gene: TRBV4-3

CDR3aa: CASSLEGGGSTDTQYF
j_gene: TRBJ2-3
v_gene: TRBV3-1

CDR3aa: CAISEGGLPGIQLFF
j_gene: TRBJ1-4
v_gene: TRBV10-3

CDR3aa: CASSQVQQQETQYF
j_gene: TRBJ2-5
v_gene: TRBV4-1

CDR3aa: CASSFSPSYGYTF
j_gene: TRBJ1-2
v_gene: TRBV5-5

CDR3aa: CASSPGSSGNTIYF
j_gene: TRBJ1-3
v_gene: TRBV11-2

CDR3aa: CASSPPDRGITEQYF
j_gene: TRBJ2-7
v_gene: TRBV28

CDR3aa: CASRPGIDETQYF
j_gene: TRBJ2-5
v_gene: TRBV7-9

CDR3aa: CASSYYSGGTYNEQFF
j_gene: -
v_gene: TRBV6-5

CDR3aa: CASSYRGNGYTF
j_gene: TRBJ1-2
v_gene: TRBV6-5

CDR3aa: CASSHRDRGETQYF
j_gene: -
v_gene: TRBV7-9

CDR3aa: CASSEGGYRGNIQYF
j_gene: TRBJ2-4
v_gene: TRBV6-1

CDR3aa: CASGGTGNQETQYF
j_gene: TRBJ2-5
v_gene: TRBV2

CDR3aa: CASRTAPQAGGTYGYTF
j_gene: TRBJ1-2
v_gene: TRBV28

CDR3aa: CASSPGGIEQFF
j_gene: TRBJ2-1
v_gene: TRBV2

CDR3aa: CASSFDRVETQYF
j_gene: TRBJ2-5
v_gene: TRBV12-3/TRBV12-4

CDR3aa: CSARATNTEAFF
j_gene: TRBJ1-1
v_gene: TRBV20-1

CDR3aa: CASSDSGYEQYF
j_gene: TRBJ2-7
v_gene: TRBV6-1

CDR3aa: CSVRGTGIMAQHF
j_gene: TRBJ1-5
v_gene: TRBV20-1

CDR3aa: CASSNWGPEGHQPQHF
j_gene: TRBJ1-5
v_gene: TRBV10-2

CDR3aa: CSARDLLGQGDEQYF
j_gene: TRBJ2-7
v_gene: TRBV20-1

CDR3aa: CASSPRPRASTDTQYF
j_gene: TRBJ2-3
v_gene: TRBV7-3

CDR3aa: CASSLEGAMGEKLFF
j_gene: TRBJ1-4
v_gene: TRBV12-3/TRBV12-4

CDR3aa: CASSELGRSNQPQHF
j_gene: TRBJ1-5
v_gene: TRBV10-2

CDR3aa: CASSQDMGKGAFF
j_gene: TRBJ1-1
v_gene: TRBV4-3

CDR3aa: CSVPGLRAGEQFF
j_gene: TRBJ2-1
v_gene: TRBV29-1

CDR3aa: CASSSLLSNEQFF
j_gene: -
v_gene: TRBV27

CDR3aa: CASSTGGGQPQHF
j_gene: TRBJ1-5
v_gene: TRBV12-3/TRBV12-4

CDR3aa: CSARLAGDEQFF
j_gene: TRBJ2-1
v_gene: TRBV20-1

CDR3aa: CASSSGLTGGKLFF
j_gene: TRBJ1-4
v_gene: TRBV4-1

CDR3aa: CASSSRGGGEKLFF
j_gene: TRBJ1-4
v_gene: TRBV11-3

CDR3aa: CATSDPGEETQYF
j_gene: TRBJ2-5
v_gene: TRBV24-1

CDR3aa: CATSDRGRKQYF
j_gene: TRBJ2-7
v_gene: TRBV24-1

CDR3aa: CASSLRPGADTEAFF
j_gene: TRBJ1-1
v_gene: TRBV7-9

CDR3aa: CASSLSPDEPEAFF
j_gene: TRBJ1-1
v_gene: TRBV27

CDR3aa: CSVDLDSSYEQYF
j_gene: TRBJ2-7
v_gene: TRBV29-1

CDR3aa: CASSRGSSRSFDEQFF
j_gene: TRBJ2-1
v_gene: TRBV5-5

CDR3aa: CASAGRSYEQYF
j_gene: TRBJ2-7
v_gene: TRBV12-3/TRBV12-4

CDR3aa: CAGSQEKLAGGIGSYEQYF
j_gene: TRBJ2-7
v_gene: TRBV4-1

CDR3aa: CASSGTTSGRPYEQYF
j_gene: -
v_gene: TRBV11-2

CDR3aa: CASSQGTGSNYGYTF
j_gene: TRBJ1-2
v_gene: TRBV4-3

CDR3aa: CASIGLMNTEAFF
j_gene: TRBJ1-1
v_gene: TRBV6-2/TRBV6-3

CDR3aa: CASRSRTGTAFYNEQFF
j_gene: TRBJ2-1
v_gene: TRBV28

CDR3aa: CASSAKTGDGEQFF
j_gene: -
v_gene: TRBV11-2

CDR3aa: CSATSGTGENTIYF
j_gene: TRBJ1-3
v_gene: TRBV20-1

CDR3aa: CASSWDSGSIQYF
j_gene: TRBJ2-4
v_gene: TRBV12-3/TRBV12-4

CDR3aa: CASSSSGGADAQYF
j_gene: TRBJ2-3
v_gene: TRBV12-3/TRBV12-4

CDR3aa: CASSLGTARGDEQFF
j_gene: TRBJ2-1
v_gene: TRBV11-2

CDR3aa: CASSFETANIQYF
j_gene: TRBJ2-4
v_gene: TRBV12-3/TRBV12-4

CDR3aa: CASSRHRAQNTGELFF
j_gene: TRBJ2-2
v_gene: TRBV25-1

CDR3aa: CATSLWGTGELFF
j_gene: TRBJ2-2
v_gene: TRBV12-3/TRBV12-4